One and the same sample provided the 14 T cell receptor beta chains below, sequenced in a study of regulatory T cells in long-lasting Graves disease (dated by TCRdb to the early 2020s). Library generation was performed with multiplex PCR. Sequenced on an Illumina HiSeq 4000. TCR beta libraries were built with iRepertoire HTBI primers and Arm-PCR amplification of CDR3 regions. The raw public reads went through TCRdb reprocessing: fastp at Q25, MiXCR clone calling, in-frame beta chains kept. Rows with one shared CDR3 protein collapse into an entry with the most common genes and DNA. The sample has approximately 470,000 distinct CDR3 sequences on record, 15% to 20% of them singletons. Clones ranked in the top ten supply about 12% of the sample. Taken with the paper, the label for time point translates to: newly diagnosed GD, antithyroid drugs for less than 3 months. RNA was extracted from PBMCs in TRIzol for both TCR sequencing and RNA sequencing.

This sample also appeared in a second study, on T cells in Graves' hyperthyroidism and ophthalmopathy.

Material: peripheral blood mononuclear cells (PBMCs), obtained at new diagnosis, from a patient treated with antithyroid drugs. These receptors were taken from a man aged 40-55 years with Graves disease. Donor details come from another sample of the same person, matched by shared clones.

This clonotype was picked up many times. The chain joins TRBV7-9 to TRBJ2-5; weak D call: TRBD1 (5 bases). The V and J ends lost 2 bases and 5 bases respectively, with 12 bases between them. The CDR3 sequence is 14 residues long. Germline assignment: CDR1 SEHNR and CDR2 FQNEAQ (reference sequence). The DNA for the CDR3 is TGTGCCAGCAGCTTACGTTCTGGGGCTGAGACCCAGTACTTC. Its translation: CASSLRSGAETQYF.

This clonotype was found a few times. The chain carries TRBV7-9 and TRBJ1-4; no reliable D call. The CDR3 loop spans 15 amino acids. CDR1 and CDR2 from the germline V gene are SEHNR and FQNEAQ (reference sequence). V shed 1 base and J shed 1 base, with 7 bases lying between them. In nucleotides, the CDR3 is TGTGCCAGCAGCTTAGGACGGCTAACTAATGAAAAACTGTTTTTT. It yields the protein CASSLGRLTNEKLFF.

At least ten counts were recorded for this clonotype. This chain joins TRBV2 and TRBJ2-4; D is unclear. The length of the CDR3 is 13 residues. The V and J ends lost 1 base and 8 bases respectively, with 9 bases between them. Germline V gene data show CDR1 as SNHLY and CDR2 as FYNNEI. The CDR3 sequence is CASSEGTADIQYF. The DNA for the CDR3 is TGTGCCAGCAGTGAAGGGACGGCGGACATTCAGTACTTC.

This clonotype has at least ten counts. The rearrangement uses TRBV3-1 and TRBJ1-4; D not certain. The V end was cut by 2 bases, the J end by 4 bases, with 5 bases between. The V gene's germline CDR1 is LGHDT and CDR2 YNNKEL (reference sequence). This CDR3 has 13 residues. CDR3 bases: TGTGCCAGCAGCCAACTGTTTAATGAAAAACTGTTTTTT. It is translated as CASSQLFNEKLFF.

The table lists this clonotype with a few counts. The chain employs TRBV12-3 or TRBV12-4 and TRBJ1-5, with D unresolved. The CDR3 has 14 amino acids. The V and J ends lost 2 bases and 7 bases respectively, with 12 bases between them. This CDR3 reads CASSLRPGRQPQHF. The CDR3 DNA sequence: TGTGCCAGCAGTTTAAGGCCCGGGAGGCAGCCCCAGCATTTT.

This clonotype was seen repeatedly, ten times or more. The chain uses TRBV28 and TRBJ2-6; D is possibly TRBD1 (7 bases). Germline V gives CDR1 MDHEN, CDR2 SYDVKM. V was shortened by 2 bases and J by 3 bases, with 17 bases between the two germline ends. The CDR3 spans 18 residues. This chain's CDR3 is CASSLRGTAQGGANVLTF. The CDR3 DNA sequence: TGTGCCAGCAGTTTACGCGGGACAGCCCAAGGTGGGGCCAACGTCCTGACTTTC.

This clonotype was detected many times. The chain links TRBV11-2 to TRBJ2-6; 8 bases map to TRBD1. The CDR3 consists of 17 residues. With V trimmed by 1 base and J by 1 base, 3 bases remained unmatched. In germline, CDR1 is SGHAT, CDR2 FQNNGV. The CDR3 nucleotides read TGTGCCAGCAGCTTAGCCAGGGGGCTTTCTGGGGCCAACGTCCTGACTTTC. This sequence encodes CASSLARGLSGANVLTF.

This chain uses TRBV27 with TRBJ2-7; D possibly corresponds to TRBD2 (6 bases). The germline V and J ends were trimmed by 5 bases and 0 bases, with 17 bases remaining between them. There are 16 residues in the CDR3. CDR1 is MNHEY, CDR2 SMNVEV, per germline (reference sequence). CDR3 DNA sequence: TGTGCCAGCAGTCCCGACGGAGGGGTAGCCTCCTACGAGCAGTACTTC. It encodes CASSPDGGVASYEQYF.

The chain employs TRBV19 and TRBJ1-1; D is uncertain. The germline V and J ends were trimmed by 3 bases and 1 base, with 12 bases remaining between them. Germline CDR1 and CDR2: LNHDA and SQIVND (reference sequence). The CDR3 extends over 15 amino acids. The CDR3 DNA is TGTGCCAGTAGTATGCCGCCTCCGGGGAACACTGAAGCTTTCTTT. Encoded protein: CASSMPPPGNTEAFF.

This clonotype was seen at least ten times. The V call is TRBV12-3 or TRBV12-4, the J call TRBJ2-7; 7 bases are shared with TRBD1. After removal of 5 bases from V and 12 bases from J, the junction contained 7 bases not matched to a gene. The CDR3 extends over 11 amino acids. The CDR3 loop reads CASSMTGTWYF. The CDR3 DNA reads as TGTGCCAGCAGTATGACAGGGACCTGGTACTTC.

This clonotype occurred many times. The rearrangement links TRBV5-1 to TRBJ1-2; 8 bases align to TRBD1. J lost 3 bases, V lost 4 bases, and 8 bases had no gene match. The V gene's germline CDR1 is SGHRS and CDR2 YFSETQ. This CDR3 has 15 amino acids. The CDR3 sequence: CASSIGQGRDYGYTF. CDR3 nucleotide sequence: TGCGCCAGCAGCATAGGACAGGGAAGGGACTATGGCTACACCTTC.

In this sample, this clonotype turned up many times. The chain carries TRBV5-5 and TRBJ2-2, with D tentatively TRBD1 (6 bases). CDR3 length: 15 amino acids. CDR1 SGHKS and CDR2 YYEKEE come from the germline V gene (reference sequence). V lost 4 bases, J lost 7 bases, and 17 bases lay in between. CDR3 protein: CASSPISGVNGELFF. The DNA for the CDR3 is TGTGCCAGCAGCCCGATTTCAGGGGTTAACGGGGAGCTGTTTTTT.

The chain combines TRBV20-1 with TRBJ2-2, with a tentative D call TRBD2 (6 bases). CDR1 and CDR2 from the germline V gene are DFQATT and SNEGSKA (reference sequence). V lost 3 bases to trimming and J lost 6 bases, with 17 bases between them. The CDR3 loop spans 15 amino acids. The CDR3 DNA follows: TGCAGTGCTAGTGAGACTAGTTTCACTTCCGGGGAGCTGTTTTTT. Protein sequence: CSASETSFTSGELFF.

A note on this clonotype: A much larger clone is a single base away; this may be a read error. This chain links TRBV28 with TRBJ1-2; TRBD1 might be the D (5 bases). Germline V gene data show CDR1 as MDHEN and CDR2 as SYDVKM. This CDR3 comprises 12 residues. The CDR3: CDSRTGVYGYTF. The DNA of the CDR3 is TGTGACTCGAGGACGGGGGTCTATGGCTACACCTTC.